Listed below are T cell receptor beta chains from one sample, sequenced in a study of blood T cell repertoires in COVID-19. Clones were sequenced by immunoSEQ multiplex PCR, and TCRdb holds only the in-frame ones, with some missing. This sample yields over 85,000 clones, of which 72% are seen a single time; roughly 7.5% belongs to the top ten. Input material: peripheral blood. The source is a woman aged 55-69 years with acute or convalescent COVID-19. Both conserved end residues are part of each CDR3. Fields, in order: V gene, clone size, D gene, J gene, CDR3 DNA, CDR3 protein. D genes are given only for firm matches. The size field is filled for only some rows; it gives once, few, many or a size class.

v_gene: TRBV19; abundance: -; d_gene: -; j_gene: TRBJ1-4; CDR3nt: TGTGCCAGTAGTACAGGTGCAACTAATGAAAAACTGTTTTTT; CDR3aa: CASSTGATNEKLFF
v_gene: TRBV29-1; abundance: once; d_gene: -; j_gene: TRBJ2-2; CDR3nt: TGCAGCGTTTCAGTTACGATGGCGGTAAACACCGGGGAGCTGTTTTTT; CDR3aa: CSVSVTMAVNTGELFF
v_gene: TRBV7-9; abundance: -; d_gene: TRBD1; j_gene: TRBJ1-2; CDR3nt: TGTGCCAGCAGCACTACAGGGGTCGTCTATGGCTACACCTTC; CDR3aa: CASSTTGVVYGYTF
v_gene: TRBV5-5; abundance: -; d_gene: TRBD1; j_gene: TRBJ2-1; CDR3nt: TGTGCCAGCAGCTCCGGACAGGGGGCATACAATGAGCAGTTCTTC; CDR3aa: CASSSGQGAYNEQFF
v_gene: TRBV5-5; abundance: -; d_gene: -; j_gene: TRBJ1-1; CDR3nt: TGTGCCAGCAGCCAACAGACAGAAAGTCAAGCTTTCTTT; CDR3aa: CASSQQTESQAFF
v_gene: TRBV5-4; abundance: -; d_gene: TRBD2; j_gene: TRBJ2-5; CDR3nt: TGTGCCAGCAGCGCGGGACTAGTCCAAGAGACCCAGTACTTC; CDR3aa: CASSAGLVQETQYF
v_gene: TRBV24-1; abundance: -; d_gene: -; j_gene: TRBJ2-7; CDR3nt: TGTGCCACCAGTGAAAGCCGTATCTCCTACGAGCAGTACTTC; CDR3aa: CATSESRISYEQYF
v_gene: TRBV11-2; abundance: -; d_gene: TRBD2; j_gene: TRBJ2-3; CDR3nt: TGTGCCAGCAGCTTAGGTGTCCTAGCGGGGGGTATTGGAGATACGCAGTATTTT; CDR3aa: CASSLGVLAGGIGDTQYF
v_gene: TRBV24-1; abundance: -; d_gene: -; j_gene: TRBJ2-7; CDR3nt: TGTGCCACCAGTGAAACAGGAACGTCCTACGAGCAGTACTTC; CDR3aa: CATSETGTSYEQYF
v_gene: TRBV4-3; abundance: -; d_gene: TRBD1; j_gene: TRBJ1-2; CDR3nt: TGCGCCAGCAGCCAAGAGTTTCGCACCTCGACAGGGGGTTCCTATGGCTACACCTTC; CDR3aa: CASSQEFRTSTGGSYGYTF
v_gene: TRBV7-2; abundance: -; d_gene: -; j_gene: TRBJ1-1; CDR3nt: TGTGCCAGCAGCTTGGATGCGGGGGGGATGAACACTGAAGCTTTCTTT; CDR3aa: CASSLDAGGMNTEAFF
v_gene: TRBV3-1/TRBV3-2; abundance: few; d_gene: -; j_gene: TRBJ2-5; CDR3nt: TGTGCCAGCAGCCAGATCAATAGAGGGGAGACCCAGTACTTC; CDR3aa: CASSQINRGETQYF